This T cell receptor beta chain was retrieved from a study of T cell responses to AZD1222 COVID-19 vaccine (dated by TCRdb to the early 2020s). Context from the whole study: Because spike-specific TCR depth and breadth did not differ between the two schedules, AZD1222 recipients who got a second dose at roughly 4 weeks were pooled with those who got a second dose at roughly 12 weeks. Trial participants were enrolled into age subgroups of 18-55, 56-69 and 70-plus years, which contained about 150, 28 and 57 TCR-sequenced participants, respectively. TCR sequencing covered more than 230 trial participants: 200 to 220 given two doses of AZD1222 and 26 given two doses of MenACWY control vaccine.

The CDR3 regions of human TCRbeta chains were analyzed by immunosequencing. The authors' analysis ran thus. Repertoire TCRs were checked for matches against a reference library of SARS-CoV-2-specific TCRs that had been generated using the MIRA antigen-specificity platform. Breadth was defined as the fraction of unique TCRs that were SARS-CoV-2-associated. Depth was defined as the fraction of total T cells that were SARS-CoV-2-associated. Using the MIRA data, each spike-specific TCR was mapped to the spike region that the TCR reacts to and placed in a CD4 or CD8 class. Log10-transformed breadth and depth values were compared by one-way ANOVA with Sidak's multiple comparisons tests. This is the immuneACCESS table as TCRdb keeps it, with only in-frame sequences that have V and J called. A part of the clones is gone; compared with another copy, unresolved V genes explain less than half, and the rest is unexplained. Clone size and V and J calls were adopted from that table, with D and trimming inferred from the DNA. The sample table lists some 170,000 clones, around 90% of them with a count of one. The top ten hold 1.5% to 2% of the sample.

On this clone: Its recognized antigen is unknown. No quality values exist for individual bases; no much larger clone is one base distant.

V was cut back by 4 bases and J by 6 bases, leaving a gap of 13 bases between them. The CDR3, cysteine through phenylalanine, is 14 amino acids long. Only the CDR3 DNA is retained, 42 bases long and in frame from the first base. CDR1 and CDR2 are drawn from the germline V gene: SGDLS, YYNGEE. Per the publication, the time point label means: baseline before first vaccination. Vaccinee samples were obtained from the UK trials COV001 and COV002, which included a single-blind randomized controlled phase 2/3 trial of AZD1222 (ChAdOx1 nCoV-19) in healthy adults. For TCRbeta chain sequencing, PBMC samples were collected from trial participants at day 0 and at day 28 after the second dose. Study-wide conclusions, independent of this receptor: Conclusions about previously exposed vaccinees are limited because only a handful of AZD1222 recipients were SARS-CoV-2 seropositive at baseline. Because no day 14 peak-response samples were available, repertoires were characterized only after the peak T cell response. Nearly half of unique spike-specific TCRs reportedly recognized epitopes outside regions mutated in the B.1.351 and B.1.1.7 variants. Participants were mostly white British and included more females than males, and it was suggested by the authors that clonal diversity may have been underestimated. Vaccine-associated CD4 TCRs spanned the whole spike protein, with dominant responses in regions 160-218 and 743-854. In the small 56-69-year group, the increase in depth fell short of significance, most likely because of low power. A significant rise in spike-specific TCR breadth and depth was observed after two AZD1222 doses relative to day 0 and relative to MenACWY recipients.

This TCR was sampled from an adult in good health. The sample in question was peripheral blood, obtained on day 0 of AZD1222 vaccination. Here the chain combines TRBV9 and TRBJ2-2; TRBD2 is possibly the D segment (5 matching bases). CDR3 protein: CASSFRVGAGELFF. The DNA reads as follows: TGTGCCAGCAGCTTCCGGGTCGGGGCCGGGGAGCTGTTTTTT.